The entry below describes one T cell receptor beta chain. The data were taken from a study of Ad26.COV2.S vaccination and SARS-CoV-2 variants. Clones were sequenced by immunoSEQ multiplex PCR, and TCRdb holds only the in-frame ones, with some missing. There are about 440,000 clones in the sample; around 91% occur only once, and less than 4.5% lies in the top ten. Sample treatment: some 20 received Ad26.COV2.S at low or high dose, single or two shots; about five received placebo; per-sample allocation not given. The investigators took samples on day 63 after the first vaccine or placebo injection. The CDR3 consists of 13 residues. Trimming stripped 8 bases from V and 10 bases from J, with 15 bases between. From germline, CDR1 is SNHLY and CDR2 FYNNEI.

The sequencing used peripheral blood, collected in a trial of Ad26.COV2.S vaccine versus placebo. The rearrangement uses TRBV2 and TRBJ1-6; no clear D gene. The receptor comes from a person aged 18 to 65 who received the Ad26.COV2.S COVID-19 vaccine or a placebo. The CDR3 here is CASRPGESSPLHF. The CDR3 DNA sequence: TGTGCCAGCCGGCCCGGTGAGTCGTCACCCCTCCACTTT.